This T cell receptor (beta chain) derives from a study of early T cells in non-severe SARS-CoV-2 infection (dated by TCRdb to the early 2020s). About the investigation overall: Bulk RNA from unsorted whole blood was used for TCR sequencing, so alpha and beta chains could not be paired. Points the paper makes about the study in general: Matching against VDJdb was skewed toward anti-spike CD8 responses, likely underestimated virus-specific expansions, and missed private and CD4 specificities.

The study was a case-control design nested within a healthcare worker cohort in London, UK, with weekly nasopharyngeal swab PCR tests and blood sampling. Healthcare workers were recruited between 23 and 31 March 2020, during the week of the UK lockdown, and were followed weekly for up to roughly 15 weeks. The library was prepared using 5' RACE. TCRdb lists the instrument as NextSeq 500. In the TCR library protocol, unique molecular identifiers were attached to individual cDNA molecules to correct for PCR bias and sequencing error. Both TCR alpha and beta chains were sequenced, and tight co-correlation was observed between alpha and beta sequence abundances in each sample. As for how the authors treated the data: Decombinator V4 was used to perform V gene, J gene and CDR3 annotation of TCR sequences. Expanded TCRs were defined as changing significantly between any two time points under a Poisson model with p below 0.0001. TCR abundances were normalised to the total number of TCRs sequenced in each sample and reported as counts per million. A search of VDJdb, accessed on 1 November 2021, was run for TCRs annotated to CMV, EBV and SARS-CoV-2, with TCRs annotated for multiple antigens excluded. The public sequencing data were trimmed at Q25 with fastp and processed into clonotypes with MiXCR by TCRdb, which kept only in-frame beta chains. Each entry merges the rows of one CDR3 protein and shows their most common DNA and genes. The V and J calls reflect TCRdb's pipeline rather than the authors' work. The sample data list more than 95,000 distinct CDR3 sequences, and around a sixth of these were observed just once. The ten top clones hold around 1.3% of the sample.

On this clonotype: Its antigen remains unidentified. Base quality data are lacking; no much larger clone is found one base away.

The TCR originated in an adult who was a healthcare worker with PCR-confirmed SARS-CoV-2 infection or an uninfected control (not recorded which). Sequenced: whole blood.

The DNA sequence follows: TGCAGTGCTAGATTTGGACTAGCGGCCTACAATGAGCAGTTCTTC. It is translated as CSARFGLAAYNEQFF. The chain was built from TRBV20-1 and TRBJ2-1, with 10 bases aligning to TRBD2. V has 2 bases trimmed and J has 2 bases trimmed; junction bases matching no gene number 3. The CDR3, cysteine through phenylalanine, is 15 amino acids long. The read is trimmed to its CDR3 DNA, 45 bases read in frame from base 1. CDR1 and CDR2 (DFQATT, SNEGSKA) derive from the germline V gene (reference sequence).